The 10 T cell receptor beta chains given below trace back to one sample, sequenced in a study of CD8+ T cells in alopecia areata (dated by TCRdb to between 2018 and 2020). Library preparation was by the immunoSEQ multiplex PCR assay. For TCR sequencing, RNA was extracted from every sample and reverse transcribed into cDNA to serve as template. TCRdb obtained this table from immuneACCESS and retained in-frame rearrangements with V and J assigned. These tables miss some clones; where compared with another copy, unresolved V genes account for less than half of the shortfall, and the remainder is unexplained. In this sample the table shows roughly 120,000 clones, roughly two thirds of which occur a single time. 2.8% of the sample lies in the top ten. Sequencing was carried out using CD4+ T cells sorted from blood. These receptors originate from a human donor in good health.

This clone was detected once. Written as DNA, the CDR3 is TGTGCCAGCAGTCTTGGGGCCAACTATGGCTACACCTTC. It encodes CASSLGANYGYTF. The genes are TRBV25-1 and TRBJ1-2; D might be TRBD1 (5 bases). The CDR3 extends over 13 amino acids. Germline V gives CDR1 MGHDK, CDR2 SYGVNS. Trimming cost V 5 bases and J 2 bases, with 9 bases left between them.

The genes are TRBV7-9 and TRBJ1-1, with D unclear. Germline V gene lookup returns CDR1 SEHNR and CDR2 FQNEAQ (reference sequence). CDR3 length: 12 residues. V lost 2 bases and J 3 bases, leaving 4 bases between the germline ends. Written as DNA, the CDR3 is TGTGCCAGCAGCTTAATGCACACTGAAGCTTTCTTT. Translating gives CASSLMHTEAFF. The full variable domain, in which reference TRBV7-9 and TRBJ1-1 provide the parts outside the CDR3, is DTGVSQNPRHKITKRGQNVTFRCDPISEHNRLYWYRQTLGQGPEFLTYFQNEAQLEKSRLLSDRFSAERPKGSFSTLEIQRTEQGDSAMYLCASSLMHTEAFFGQGTRLTVV.

The chain is built from TRBV5-1 and TRBJ2-2; either TRBD1 or TRBD2 may supply D (5 bases each). Per germline, CDR1 SGHRS and CDR2 YFSETQ. The CDR3 has 15 residues. V was clipped by 4 bases and J by 3 bases, with 13 bases between them. DNA of the CDR3: TGCGCCAGCAGCACGTCGGGACCCGACACCGGGGAGCTGTTTTTT. This translates into CASSTSGPDTGELFF. Together with reference TRBV5-1 and TRBJ2-2, the CDR3 gives the full variable domain: KAGVTQTPRYLIKTRGQQVTLSCSPISGHRSVSWYQQTPGQGLQFLFEYFSETQRNKGNFPGRFSGRQFSNSRSEMNVSTLELGDSALYLCASSTSGPDTGELFFGEGSRLTVL.

The CDR3 protein is CASSPEGGRGNTEAFF. The DNA for the CDR3 is TGTGCCAGCAGCCCCGAAGGGGGGCGCGGGAACACTGAAGCTTTCTTT. This chain connects TRBV5-4 to TRBJ1-1; the D gene is possibly TRBD1 (6 bases). Trimming pared 4 bases from V and 1 base from J, leaving 17 bases between. The CDR3 has 16 residues. CDR1 and CDR2 (germline): SGHNT, YYREEE (reference sequence).

This chain joins TRBV30 and TRBJ2-7; 7 nucleotides match TRBD2. The CDR3 is made up of 13 amino acids. V was clipped by 5 bases and J by 2 bases; unmatched bases: 6. The germline V gene has CDR1 GTSNPN and CDR2 SVGIG (reference sequence). CDR3 loop: CAWRPSGPYEQYF. CDR3 bases: TGTGCCTGGCGCCCTAGCGGACCCTACGAGCAGTACTTC.

This clone was seen more than once but under ten times. The chain carries TRBV9 and TRBJ1-2, with a tentative D call TRBD1 (6 bases). Germline V CDR1 and CDR2: SGDLS, YYNGEE. The CDR3 sequence is 14 residues long. V was shortened by 0 bases and J by 3 bases, with 9 bases between the two germline ends. CDR3 nucleotides: TGTGCCAGCAGCGTAGGTACAGGGTACTATGGCTACACCTTC. Translated: CASSVGTGYYGYTF.

The V call is TRBV4-1, the J call TRBJ2-5; D unclear. V shed 3 bases and J shed 4 bases, with 15 bases lying between them. CDR3 length: 15 amino acids. Germline V gene sequence: CDR1 MGHRA, CDR2 YSYEKL. The CDR3 DNA reads as TGCGCCAGCAGCCATGCACCTAGTTCAGGAGAGACCCAGTACTTC. It specifies CASSHAPSSGETQYF.

Concerning this clone itself: Other DNA sequences in the sample encode the same CDR3. The rearrangement uses TRBV27 and TRBJ2-5; D possibly corresponds to TRBD2 (6 bases). Germline CDR1 reads MNHEY; CDR2 reads SMNVEV (reference sequence). The CDR3 runs 14 residues. V lost 3 bases and J 2 bases, leaving 10 bases between the germline ends. The CDR3 sequence: CASSLTRGQETQYF. The CDR3 nucleotides read TGTGCCAGCAGTTTGACTCGGGGGCAAGAGACCCAGTACTTC.

The sample holds a few counts of this clone. The V gene is TRBV2, the J gene TRBJ2-7; D tentatively reads TRBD1 or TRBD2 (5 bases each). Trimming stripped 6 bases from V and 6 bases from J, with 15 bases between. CDR1 and CDR2 from the germline V gene are SNHLY and FYNNEI. The CDR3 extends over 13 amino acids. The CDR3 loop is CASSPFGALEQYF. Here the CDR3 DNA reads TGTGCCAGCAGCCCGTTCGGGGCCCTCGAGCAGTACTTC.

J is TRBJ1-2 and V is TRBV5-4, with D perhaps matching TRBD1 (5 bases). V was clipped by 0 bases and J by 8 bases, with 8 bases between them. Germline assignment: CDR1 SGHNT and CDR2 YYREEE (reference sequence). This CDR3 has 12 amino acids. Written as DNA, the CDR3 is TGTGCCAGCAGCTTGGGGGCAGGGGGCTACACCTTC. Translating gives CASSLGAGGYTF. Full variable domain (missing parts from reference TRBV5-4 and TRBJ1-2): ETGVTQSPTHLIKTRGQQVTLRCSSQSGHNTVSWYQQALGQGPQFIFQYYREEENGRGNFPPRFSGLQFPNYSSELNVNALELDDSALYLCASSLGAGGYTFGSGTRLTVV.